Presented here are 22 T cell receptor beta chains from one specimen sequenced in a study of tumor-infiltrating lymphocytes in primary liver carcinoma. A constant-region primer primed TCR beta cDNA synthesis from roughly 500 ng of total RNA. TCR beta libraries came from three nested multiplex PCR rounds using slightly modified ARM-PCR. TRBV1-TRBV30 forward primers and a C-beta reverse primer were used in the first two PCR rounds, which each ran for around 10 cycles. A single record per CDR3 protein comes from TCRdb applying MiXCR to the multiplex PCR reads. The sample contains 100,000 to 150,000 distinct CDR3 sequences, 60% to 70% of which appear only once. Unsorted bulk tissue (about 18-32 mg) underwent RNA and DNA co-extraction. Sequencing was performed on liver tumor tissue from sampling region 1. Noted subset: tumor region T1, superior pole. The receptor source for this set is a woman in her fifties or sixties with primary liver carcinoma and hepatitis B virus infection.

Concerning this clonotype: A much more abundant neighbour one base away suggests this may be a read error. The chain recombines TRBV12-3 or TRBV12-4 with TRBJ2-7; tentative D call: TRBD2 (6 bases). The CDR3 runs 12 residues. The CDR3 spells CACSFREYEQYF. CDR3 nucleotides: TGTGCCTGCAGTTTCCGGGAGTACGAGCAGTACTTC.

As for this clonotype: With a much larger clone just one base away, this may be a read error. The chain uses TRBV28 and TRBJ1-1; 7 nucleotides align to TRBD1. J lost 8 bases, V lost 5 bases, and 8 bases had no gene match. Germline CDR1 is MDHEN and CDR2 is SYDVKM. The CDR3 extends over 13 amino acids. The CDR3 DNA reads as TGTGCCAGCAGTGTCATTGGCAGGGGGGAAGCTTTCTTT. As protein: CASSVIGRGEAFF. The entire variable domain, with the rest obtained from reference TRBV28 and TRBJ1-1, is as follows: DVKVTQSSRYLVKRTGEKVFLECVQDMDHENMFWYRQDPGLGLRLIYFSYDVKMKEKGDIPEGYSVSREKKERFSLILESASTNQTSMYLCASSVIGRGEAFFGQGTRLTVV.

V usage is TRBV9 and J usage is TRBJ1-5; no clear D gene. Trimming stripped 2 bases from V and 0 bases from J, with 21 bases between. This CDR3 spans 19 amino acids. The germline V gene has CDR1 SGDLS and CDR2 YYNGEE. The CDR3 DNA follows: TGTGCCAGCAGCGTTATACGGGGAAGCGGACCTTATAGCAATCAGCCCCAGCATTTT. It translates to CASSVIRGSGPYSNQPQHF. The entire variable domain, with the rest obtained from reference TRBV9 and TRBJ1-5, is as follows: DSGVTQTPKHLITATGQRVTLRCSPRSGDLSVYWYQQSLDQGLQFLIQYYNGEERAKGNILERFSAQQFPDLHSELNLSSLELGDSALYFCASSVIRGSGPYSNQPQHFGDGTRLSIL.

This clonotype has ten or more counts. The chain links TRBV11-2 to TRBJ2-7; 7 bases align to TRBD2. Trimming at V came to 1 base and at J to 5 bases, leaving 14 bases not matched to a gene. CDR1 is SGHAT and CDR2 is FQNNGV in the germline V gene. The CDR3 totals 17 residues. In DNA form, the CDR3 reads TGTGCCAGCAGCTTAGGGAGGAACGCGGGAGCTCGGCACGAGCAGTACTTC. This gives the protein CASSLGRNAGARHEQYF.

In its sample, this clonotype was seen a few times. CDR3 bases: TGTGCCAGCAGCTTTAATCAAGAGGCCTCCGAGCAGTACTTC. Its protein is CASSFNQEASEQYF. V and J are TRBV7-9 and TRBJ2-7; D is ambiguous. Between the trimmed V and J ends, which lost 3 bases and 6 bases, there was a span of 15 bases. CDR1 and CDR2 (germline): SEHNR, FQNEAQ (reference sequence). The CDR3 contains 14 residues. Drawing the rest from reference TRBV7-9 and TRBJ2-7, the complete variable domain is DTGVSQNPRHKITKRGQNVTFRCDPISEHNRLYWYRQTLGQGPEFLTYFQNEAQLEKSRLLSDRFSAERPKGSFSTLEIQRTEQGDSAMYLCASSFNQEASEQYFGPGTRLTVT.

The chain combines TRBV11-2 with TRBJ2-1; D might be TRBD2 (5 bases). V shed 5 bases and J shed 4 bases, with 15 bases lying between them. CDR1 is SGHAT and CDR2 is FQNNGV in the germline V gene. CDR3 size: 15 residues. CDR3 nucleotide sequence: TGTGCCAGCAGCCTAGCCCCCTCAACATACAATGAGCAGTTCTTC. Its translation is CASSLAPSTYNEQFF.

This clonotype was seen a single time. One end of the junction is discordant with germline, which a read error may explain. V and J are TRBV6-5 and TRBJ1-5; D gene unclear. Germline assignment: CDR1 MNHEY and CDR2 SVGAGI. The CDR3 contains 15 residues. The CDR3 coding sequence is TGTGTCAGCAGTTACTCGCTGGCCAGCAATCAGCCCCAGGATTTT. Translation gives CVSSYSLASNQPQDF.

The rearrangement joins TRBV5-4 to TRBJ1-2, with a weak D call TRBD1 (6 bases). The CDR3 runs to 15 residues. The ends were cut back, 0 bases at V and 2 bases at J, with 11 bases in the middle. Germline V CDR1 and CDR2: SGHNT, YYREEE (reference sequence). The CDR3 loop is CASSLGQGFNYGYTF. CDR3 DNA sequence: TGTGCCAGCAGCTTGGGGCAGGGGTTCAACTATGGCTACACCTTC.

This clonotype was counted a few times. The rearrangement links TRBV28 to TRBJ2-1; 11 bases agree with TRBD2. Germline values: CDR1 MDHEN, CDR2 SYDVKM. The V and J ends lost 5 bases and 4 bases, in that order; junction bases with no gene match: 10. This CDR3 contains 17 residues. The CDR3 nucleotides read TGTGCCAGCAGTAGCAGACTAGCGGGAAGGGGTTACAATGAGCAGTTCTTC. It translates to CASSSRLAGRGYNEQFF.

The sample holds a few counts of this clonotype. The V and J genes are TRBV5-6 and TRBJ1-1; perhaps TRBD1 as D (5 bases). Trimming left V 2 bases short and J 2 bases short, with 13 bases between. The V gene's germline CDR1 is SGHDT and CDR2 YYEEEE. The CDR3 totals 15 residues. The DNA of the CDR3 is TGTGCCAGCAGCTTCGGGGCCAAGAGCAACACTGAAGCTTTCTTT. The encoded protein is CASSFGAKSNTEAFF.

The rearrangement links TRBV28 to TRBJ2-7, with a possible D match to TRBD1 (6 bases). The CDR3 has 15 residues. Between the trimmed V and J ends, which lost 6 bases and 3 bases, there was a span of 18 bases. Germline V gene sequence: CDR1 MDHEN, CDR2 SYDVKM. The DNA for the CDR3 is TGTGCCAGCAGACTATTACAGGGCCGGGGCTACGAGCAGTACTTC. Its protein product is CASRLLQGRGYEQYF.

This clonotype has a single count. A read error is likely, as this CDR3 ends without the conserved phenylalanine or tryptophan. J is TRBJ2-2 and V is TRBV10-3; D is unresolved. There are 15 residues in the CDR3. V lost 2 bases and J 3 bases, leaving 10 bases between the germline ends. Per the germline V gene, CDR1 is ENHRY and CDR2 is SYGVKD. CDR3 bases: TGTGCCATCAGTGAGAATTCTGCGTACACCGGGGAGCTGTTTCTT. This gives the protein CAISENSAYTGELFL.

Only a few counts were recorded for this clonotype. Possible read error: a much larger clone is one base away. This sequence joins TRBV29-1 and TRBJ1-2, with D possibly TRBD1 on 5 matching bases. This CDR3 is built from 16 residues. CDR1 and CDR2 from the germline V gene are SQVTM and ANQGSEA. This CDR3 reads CSVGPSQEVTNYGYIF. The CDR3 DNA follows: TGCAGCGTTGGACCCTCACAGGAAGTGACTAACTATGGCTACATCTTC.

Worth noting for this clonotype: This may be a read error, as it is one base from a much larger clone. V usage is TRBV14 and J usage is TRBJ2-1; weak D call: TRBD1 (6 bases). The CDR3 spans 12 residues. Germline lookup yields CDR1 SGHDN and CDR2 FVKESK. The CDR3 nucleotides are TGTGCCAGCAGCCTACAGGGATTTGAGAAGTTCTTC. Protein: CASSLQGFEKFF.

The genes are TRBV7-9 and TRBJ1-2; 8 bases agree with TRBD1. CDR1 is SEHNR and CDR2 is FQNEAQ in the germline V gene (reference sequence). J gave up 5 bases and V 4 bases, and 9 bases lay outside the gene matches. The CDR3 has 15 amino acids. The CDR3 DNA is TGTGCCAGCAGCTCTGTGACAGGGGTTGGGTATGGCTACACCTTC. It yields the protein CASSSVTGVGYGYTF. Using reference TRBV7-9 and TRBJ1-2 for the parts outside the CDR3, the full variable domain is DTGVSQNPRHKITKRGQNVTFRCDPISEHNRLYWYRQTLGQGPEFLTYFQNEAQLEKSRLLSDRFSAERPKGSFSTLEIQRTEQGDSAMYLCASSSVTGVGYGYTFGSGTRLTVV.

The chain is built from TRBV28 and TRBJ2-7; 7 bases align to TRBD2. Germline CDR1 and CDR2: MDHEN and SYDVKM. V lost 10 bases and J lost 11; bases outside the gene matches: 11. CDR3 length equals 11 residues. The CDR3 spells CATRLGGREYF. DNA of the CDR3: TGTGCCACCAGGTTGGGAGGGCGTGAGTACTTC. Supplemented by reference TRBV28 and TRBJ2-7, the full variable domain reads DVKVTQSSRYLVKRTGEKVFLECVQDMDHENMFWYRQDPGLGLRLIYFSYDVKMKEKGDIPEGYSVSREKKERFSLILESASTNQTSMYLCATRLGGREYFGPGTRLTVT.

Turning to this clonotype: A junction end diverges from the germline sequence, so it may reflect a read error. The rearrangement uses TRBV12-3 or TRBV12-4 and TRBJ2-1, with 12 nucleotides matching TRBD2. The CDR3 contains 18 residues. CDR3 nucleotides: TGTGCCATCAGTTTAGTAACTAGCGGGAGGCCGTCCTACAATGAGCAGTTCTTC. Its protein product is CAISLVTSGRPSYNEQFF.

This clonotype came up many times. The chain links TRBV30 to TRBJ2-4; TRBD2 matches 10 bases. CDR3 size: 15 residues. The J segment lost 6 bases and the V segment lost 1 base, leaving 6 bases of the junction unmatched. The germline CDR1 and CDR2 sequences are GTSNPN and SVGIG (reference sequence). CDR3 nucleotide sequence: TGTGCCTGGAGTGGGCTAGCGGGAGCGGGAAACATTCAGTACTTC. This codes for CAWSGLAGAGNIQYF.

This clonotype was detected many times. The genes are TRBV6-5 and TRBJ2-1; 8 nucleotides match TRBD2. The CDR3 is 15 amino acids. CDR1 is MNHEY and CDR2 is SVGAGI in the germline V gene. V gave up 0 bases and J gave up 6 bases; unmatched junction bases: 4. Here the CDR3 reads CASSYSRLAGNEQFF. The CDR3 DNA reads TGTGCCAGCAGTTACTCGAGGCTAGCGGGCAATGAGCAGTTCTTC.

Comments on this clonotype: One junction end does not reproduce the germline sequence, and a read error may be involved. The gene calls are TRBV11-2 and TRBJ2-1; D possibly corresponds to TRBD2 (5 bases). CDR1 and CDR2 from the germline V gene are SGHAT and FQNNGV. The CDR3 totals 15 residues. The CDR3 protein is CTSSLELVGSSEQLF. The CDR3 nucleotides are TGTACCAGCAGCTTAGAACTAGTGGGGAGTAGTGAGCAGTTATTC.

As concerns this clonotype: At one end, the junction sequence differs from germline, possibly due to a read error. This rearrangement joins TRBV11-2 to TRBJ2-5; 9 nucleotides match TRBD1. Germline CDR1 is SGHAT and CDR2 is FQNNGV. The CDR3 runs to 14 residues. The CDR3 sequence is CDSRTGATQETQYF. In nucleotides, the CDR3 is TGTGACAGCAGGACAGGGGCGACACAAGAGACCCAGTACTTC.

On this clonotype: A much bigger clone sits one base away, suggesting this may be a read error. The rearrangement links TRBV6-1 to TRBJ2-1, with 8 bases identical to TRBD2. The germline CDR1 and CDR2 sequences are MNHNS and SASEGT. V was pared by 4 bases and J by 3 bases, with 8 bases of the junction left unmatched. This CDR3 has 16 amino acids. The CDR3 sequence is CASSGAAGGGYNEQFF. The CDR3 coding sequence is TGTGCCAGCAGTGGGGCCGCGGGAGGAGGCTACAATGAGCAGTTCTTC.